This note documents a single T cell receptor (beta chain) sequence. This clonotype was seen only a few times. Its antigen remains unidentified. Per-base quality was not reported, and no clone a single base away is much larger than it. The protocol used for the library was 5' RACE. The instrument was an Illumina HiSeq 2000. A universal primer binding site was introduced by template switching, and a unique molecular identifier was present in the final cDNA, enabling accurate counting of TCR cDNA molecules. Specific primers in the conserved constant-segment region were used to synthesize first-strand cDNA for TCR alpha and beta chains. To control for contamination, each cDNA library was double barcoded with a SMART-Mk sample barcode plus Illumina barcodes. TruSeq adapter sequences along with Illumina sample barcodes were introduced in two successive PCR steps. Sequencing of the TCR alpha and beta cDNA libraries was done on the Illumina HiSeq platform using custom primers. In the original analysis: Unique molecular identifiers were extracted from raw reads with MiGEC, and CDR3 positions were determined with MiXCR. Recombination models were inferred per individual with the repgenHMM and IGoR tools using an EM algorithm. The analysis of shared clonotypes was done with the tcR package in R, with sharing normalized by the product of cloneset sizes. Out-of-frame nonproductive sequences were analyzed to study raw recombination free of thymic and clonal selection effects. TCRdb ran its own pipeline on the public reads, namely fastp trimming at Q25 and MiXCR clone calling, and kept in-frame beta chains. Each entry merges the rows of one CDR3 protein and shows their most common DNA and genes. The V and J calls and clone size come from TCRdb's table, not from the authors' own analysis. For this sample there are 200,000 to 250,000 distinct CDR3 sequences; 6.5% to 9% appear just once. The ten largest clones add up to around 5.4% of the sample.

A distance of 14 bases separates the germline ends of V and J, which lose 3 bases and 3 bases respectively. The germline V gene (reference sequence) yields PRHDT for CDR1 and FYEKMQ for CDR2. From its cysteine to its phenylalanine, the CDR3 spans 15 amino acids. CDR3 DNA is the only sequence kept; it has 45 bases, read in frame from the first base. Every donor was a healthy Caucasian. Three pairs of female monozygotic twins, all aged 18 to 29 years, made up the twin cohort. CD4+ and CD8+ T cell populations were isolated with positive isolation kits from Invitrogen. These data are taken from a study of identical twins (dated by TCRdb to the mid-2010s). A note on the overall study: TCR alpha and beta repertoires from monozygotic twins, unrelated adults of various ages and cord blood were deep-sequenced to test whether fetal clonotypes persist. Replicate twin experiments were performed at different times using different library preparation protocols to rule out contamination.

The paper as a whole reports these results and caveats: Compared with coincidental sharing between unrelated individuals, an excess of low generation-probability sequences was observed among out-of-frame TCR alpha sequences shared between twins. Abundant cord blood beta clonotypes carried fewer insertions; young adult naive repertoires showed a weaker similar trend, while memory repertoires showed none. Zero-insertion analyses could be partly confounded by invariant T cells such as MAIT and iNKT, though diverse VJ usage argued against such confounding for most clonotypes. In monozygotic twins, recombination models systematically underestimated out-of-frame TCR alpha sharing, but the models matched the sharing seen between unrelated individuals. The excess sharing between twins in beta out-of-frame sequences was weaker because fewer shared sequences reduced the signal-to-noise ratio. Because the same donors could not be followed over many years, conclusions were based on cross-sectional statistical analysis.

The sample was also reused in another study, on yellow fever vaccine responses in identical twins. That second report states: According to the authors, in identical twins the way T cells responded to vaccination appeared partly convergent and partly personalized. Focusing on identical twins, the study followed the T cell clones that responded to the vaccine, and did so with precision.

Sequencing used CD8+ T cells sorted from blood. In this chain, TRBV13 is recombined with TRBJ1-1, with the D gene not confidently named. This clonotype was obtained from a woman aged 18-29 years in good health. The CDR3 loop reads CASSFRTYLDTEAFF. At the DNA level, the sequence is TGTGCCAGCAGCTTCAGGACCTACTTGGACACTGAAGCTTTCTTT.